This TCR beta chain stems from a study of blood T cell repertoires in COVID-19. Study overall: PBMCs, B-cell-depleted T cells, or T cells were the source of the cDNA or gDNA that made up the material.

This CDR3 spans 15 amino acids. Trimming took 3 bases from V and 4 from J; bases not matched to a gene: 8. Germline CDR1 is SGHNT and CDR2 is YYREEE (reference sequence). Libraries were prepared by immunoSEQ multiplex PCR; TCRdb keeps only in-frame clonotypes and omits some of them. The sample records 150,000 or so clones, about 87% being singletons. The receptor was isolated from a man older than 75 with acute or convalescent COVID-19. The genes are TRBV5-4 and TRBJ1-1; TRBD1 aligns across 8 bases. Sequencing was done on a sample of peripheral blood. The DNA of the CDR3 is TGTGCCAGCAGCTCGAGGACAGGGCAAGGCACTGAAGCTTTCTTT. It yields the protein CASSSRTGQGTEAFF.